The 20 T cell receptor beta chains below all came from one sample that was sequenced in a study of T cells in Graves' hyperthyroidism and ophthalmopathy. Authors of the study amplified TCR beta CDR3 regions from RNA transcripts. The HTBI primer set drove a first-round RT-PCR of the TCR CDR3. TCRdb fed the multiplex PCR reads into MiXCR, producing one record per CDR3 protein. Of some 720,000 distinct CDR3 sequences listed, less than 20% are singletons. The specimen sequenced was blood. The receptors here all came from a man in his late teens or twenties with Graves' hyperthyroidism.

The table lists this clonotype with a few counts. CDR3 sequence: CASGPGTSGGETQYF. DNA of the CDR3: TGTGCTAGTGGTCCAGGGACTAGCGGGGGGGAGACCCAGTACTTC. V is TRBV12-5 and J is TRBJ2-5, with 15 bases identical to TRBD2. CDR1 and CDR2 (germline): LGHNT, FRNRAP. Trimming cost V 5 bases and J 5 bases; bases outside gene matches: 3. The CDR3 is made up of 15 amino acids.

This clonotype was seen repeatedly, ten times or more. The V and J genes are TRBV27 and TRBJ2-5; 14 nucleotides align to TRBD2. The CDR3 covers 16 residues. The germline V gene encodes CDR1 MNHEY and CDR2 SMNVEV (reference sequence). The V segment lost 4 bases and the J segment 4 bases; nucleotides outside the gene matches: 5. CDR3 nucleotides: TGTGCCAGCAGTTGGGGGACTAGCGGGAGAGGAGAGACCCAGTACTTC. It is translated as CASSWGTSGRGETQYF.

This clonotype has at least ten counts. The V call is TRBV7-9, the J call TRBJ2-7; 10 bases are shared with TRBD1. The length of the CDR3 is 15 residues. Germline CDR1 reads SEHNR; CDR2 reads FQNEAQ (reference sequence). The V segment lost 1 base and the J segment 5 bases; nucleotides outside the gene matches: 5. The CDR3 nucleotides read TGTGCCAGCAGCTTAGTGGGACAGGGGCGACACGAGCAGTACTTC. Translating it yields CASSLVGQGRHEQYF.

The rearrangement links TRBV27 to TRBJ2-6; the D gene is possibly TRBD2 (6 bases). Trimming cost V 8 bases and J 2 bases, with 16 bases left between them. CDR1 and CDR2 (germline): MNHEY, SMNVEV (reference sequence). The CDR3 has 16 amino acids. The CDR3, as DNA: TGTGCCAGCCACCCCGGCGGGGTCCCTGGGGCCAACGTCCTGACTTTC. Its translation is CASHPGGVPGANVLTF. Full variable domain (remainder filled in from reference TRBV27 and TRBJ2-6): EAQVTQNPRYLITVTGKKLTVTCSQNMNHEYMSWYRQDPGLGLRQIYYSMNVEVTDKGDVPEGYKVSRKEKRNFPLILESPSPNQTSLYFCASHPGGVPGANVLTFGAGSRLTVL.

In regard to this clonotype: Since a much larger clone is just one base distant, this may be a read error. The chain is built from TRBV7-9 and TRBJ2-1, with D possibly being TRBD2 (6 bases). From germline, CDR1 is SEHNR and CDR2 FQNEAQ (reference sequence). The V end lost 5 bases, the J end lost 8 bases, and 19 bases lay between the germline ends. The CDR3 sequence is 15 residues long. Here the CDR3 reads CASSHRDSPRDEQFF. CDR3 bases: TGTGCCAGCAGCCACCGGGACTCCCCTAGGGATGAGCAGTTCTTC.

V gene TRBV20-1 combines with J gene TRBJ1-2; TRBD1 matches at 9 bases. Per germline, CDR1 DFQATT and CDR2 SNEGSKA (reference sequence). The ends lost 5 bases at V and 8 bases at J; junction bases unmatched: 6. This CDR3 is 12 amino acids long. This chain's CDR3 is CSAPGQGTGYTF. In DNA, the CDR3 is TGCAGTGCTCCGGGACAGGGCACGGGCTACACCTTC.

This clonotype was seen repeatedly, ten times or more. The chain employs TRBV27 and TRBJ1-2; D may be TRBD1 (6 bases). Germline lookup yields CDR1 MNHEY and CDR2 SMNVEV (reference sequence). Trimming removed 7 bases from V and 6 bases from J, with 21 bases in between. This CDR3 region has 15 residues. CDR3 in amino acids: CASKEQGLGGHGYTF. CDR3 bases: TGTGCCAGCAAAGAACAGGGTCTTGGAGGACATGGCTACACCTTC.

This clonotype was detected ten times or more. V is TRBV20-1 and J is TRBJ1-1, with 7 positions matching TRBD1. Germline V lookup: CDR1 DFQATT, CDR2 SNEGSKA (reference sequence). The junction had 4 bases not matched to a gene; V was cut back by 6 bases and J by 0 bases. The CDR3 totals 13 residues. In DNA, the CDR3 is TGCAGTGCCACAGGGGCCCTGAACACTGAAGCTTTCTTT. This gives the protein CSATGALNTEAFF.

This clonotype was detected a few times. The rearrangement uses TRBV7-9 and TRBJ2-7; D possibly matches TRBD1 or TRBD2 (5 bases each). The CDR3 consists of 15 residues. The germline V gene encodes CDR1 SEHNR and CDR2 FQNEAQ (reference sequence). Between the trimmed V and J ends, which lost 5 bases and 5 bases, there was a span of 19 bases. The CDR3: CASSPMGTYINEQYF. CDR3 nucleotides: TGTGCCAGCAGCCCGATGGGGACCTATATAAACGAGCAGTACTTC.

A word on this clonotype: This sequence may be a read error, since a much larger clone differs from it by one base. This chain joins TRBV11-1 and TRBJ2-7, with a possible D match to TRBD1 (5 bases). CDR3 length equals 14 residues. Germline assignment: CDR1 SGHAT and CDR2 FQDESV (reference sequence). CDR3 in amino acids: CASSLGRAAYEQHF. CDR3 coding DNA: TGTGCCAGCAGCTTAGGCAGGGCTGCCTACGAGCAGCACTTC. Looking up the rest from reference TRBV11-1 and TRBJ2-7 gives the full variable domain: EAEVAQSPRYKITEKSQAVAFWCDPISGHATLYWYRQILGQGPELLVQFQDESVVDDSQLPKDRFSAERLKGVDSTLKIQPAELGDSAMYLCASSLGRAAYEQHFGPGTRLTVT.

This clonotype was detected a few times. At one end the junction does not follow the germline gene, possibly because of a read error. The genes are TRBV28 and TRBJ2-1; TRBD2 matches at 7 bases. CDR3 length: 14 amino acids. Germline lookup yields CDR1 MDHEN and CDR2 SYDVKM. The CDR3: CAGRSGNPYNEQFF. In nucleotides, the CDR3 is TGTGCCGGCAGAAGCGGGAATCCCTACAATGAGCAGTTCTTC.

This clonotype was observed at least ten times. The chain has TRBV3-1 and TRBJ2-5, with 8 bases that match TRBD1. There are 16 residues in the CDR3. Germline V gives CDR1 LGHDT, CDR2 YNNKEL (reference sequence). Trimming took 0 bases from V and 3 from J; bases not matched to a gene: 6. CDR3 DNA: TGTGCCAGCAGCCAAGATTGGACAGGGAGGAAAGAGACCCAGTACTTC. Protein: CASSQDWTGRKETQYF.

This chain joins TRBV7-9 and TRBJ2-6; TRBD2 might be the D (6 bases). V was cut by 3 bases and J by 0 bases, with 18 bases left in between. CDR3 length equals 19 residues. Germline lookup yields CDR1 SEHNR and CDR2 FQNEAQ (reference sequence). The CDR3 DNA sequence: TGTGCCAGCAGCTTTCCTGGCGGGGTGGATTCCTCTGGGGCCAACGTCCTGACTTTC. Protein sequence: CASSFPGGVDSSGANVLTF.

The chain is built from TRBV11-3 and TRBJ2-2; TRBD2 aligns across 8 bases. The CDR3 covers 16 residues. CDR1 and CDR2 (germline): SGHNT, YENEEA. With V trimmed by 2 bases and J by 5 bases, 7 bases remained unmatched. The CDR3 sequence: CASSLRAGVGTGELFF. The CDR3 bases are TGTGCCAGCAGCTTACGAGCGGGAGTAGGTACCGGGGAGCTGTTTTTT.

This clonotype was seen repeatedly, ten times or more. V and J are TRBV20-1 and TRBJ2-7; TRBD1 matches 9 bases. Germline CDR1 reads DFQATT; CDR2 reads SNEGSKA (reference sequence). There are 16 residues in the CDR3. With 3 bases clipped from V and 0 bases from J, the junction kept 9 bases outside the gene matches. The CDR3 loop is CSASDAGTGSSYEQYF. CDR3 nucleotides: TGCAGTGCTAGCGACGCGGGGACAGGGTCCTCCTACGAGCAGTACTTC.

This clonotype was picked up a small number of times. J is TRBJ2-3 and V is TRBV7-3; D remains unclear. Trimming removed 5 bases at V and 3 bases at J, with 24 bases between. Per germline, CDR1 SGHTA and CDR2 FQGTGA. CDR3 size: 18 residues. The CDR3 DNA reads TGTGCCAGCAGCCTACACCCCCAAGCCGGGTGGGGTACAGATACGCAGTATTTT. This codes for CASSLHPQAGWGTDTQYF.

This clonotype was detected many times. This sequence joins TRBV18 and TRBJ1-2, with a weak D call TRBD1 (5 bases). Trimming took off 2 bases at V and 6 bases at J, with 7 bases between the two ends. The CDR3 runs to 12 residues. CDR1 is KGHSH and CDR2 is LQKENI in the germline V gene. CDR3: CASSPGGHGYTF. The CDR3 nucleotides read TGTGCCAGCTCACCAGGGGGTCATGGCTACACCTTC.

The V gene is TRBV29-1, the J gene TRBJ2-3; TRBD2 matches 16 bases. The V segment lost 3 bases and the J segment 2 bases; nucleotides outside the gene matches: 8. In germline, CDR1 is SQVTM, CDR2 ANQGSEA. The CDR3 contains 18 residues. This CDR3 reads CSVEGTSGRDGFTDTQYF. CDR3 coding DNA: TGCAGCGTTGAGGGGACTAGCGGGAGGGACGGTTTCACAGATACGCAGTATTTT.

This clonotype has a count of ten or more. The chain employs TRBV7-9 and TRBJ2-7; D possibly corresponds to TRBD2 (6 bases). There are 14 residues in the CDR3. CDR1 is SEHNR, CDR2 FQNEAQ, per germline (reference sequence). The V and J ends lost 5 bases and 5 bases respectively, with 16 bases between them. CDR3 residues: CASSPSRRVDEQYF. DNA for the CDR3: TGTGCCAGCAGCCCTAGCAGGAGGGTGGACGAGCAGTACTTC.

This clonotype was picked up many times. The chain joins TRBV3-1 to TRBJ2-3, with no clear D. The V end was cut by 5 bases, the J end by 2 bases, with 17 bases between. Germline values: CDR1 LGHDT, CDR2 YNNKEL (reference sequence). This CDR3 has 16 residues. For the CDR3, the DNA is TGTGCCAGCAGCGACTCGGCGGAGACCTTCACAGATACGCAGTATTTT. It encodes CASSDSAETFTDTQYF.